These 24 T cell receptor beta chains share one sample of origin, sequenced in a study of blood T cell repertoires in COVID-19. The data were produced by immunoSEQ multiplex PCR, yet TCRdb's version contains in-frame clones alone and is incomplete. The repertoire includes approximately 180,000 clones, nearly 80% of them detected once, and less than 30% sits in the top ten. Sequencing input: peripheral blood. Receptors originate from a woman in her 70s with acute or convalescent COVID-19.

CDR3 loop: CASSSPYRAYEQYF. CDR3 DNA sequence: TGTGCCAGCAGTTCCCCTTACAGGGCCTACGAGCAGTACTTC. The chain recombines TRBV28 with TRBJ2-7; D is perhaps TRBD1 (6 bases). Per the germline V gene, CDR1 is MDHEN and CDR2 is SYDVKM. The CDR3 has 14 residues. V was pared by 4 bases and J by 2 bases, with 12 bases between.

The chain employs TRBV6-2 or TRBV6-3 and TRBJ2-1, with a possible D match to TRBD2 (6 bases). Trimming cost V 6 bases and J 0 bases, with 12 bases left between them. Looked up from germline, CDR1 is MNHEY and CDR2 is SVGEGT. The length of the CDR3 is 15 residues. CDR3 DNA sequence: TGTGCCAGCAGCTCGGCGGGAAGCTCCTACAATGAGCAGTTCTTC. Translating it yields CASSSAGSSYNEQFF.

This clone was recorded once. The chain is built from TRBV15 and TRBJ2-5; 7 nucleotides match TRBD1. Looked up from germline, CDR1 is LNHNV and CDR2 is YYDKDF (reference sequence). With 4 bases clipped from V and 3 bases from J, the junction kept 5 bases outside the gene matches. The CDR3 extends over 14 amino acids. The DNA of the CDR3 is TGTGCCACCAGCATTAGGGGGCGAAAAGAGACCCAGTACTTC. It codes for CATSIRGRKETQYF.

The rearrangement uses TRBV5-5 and TRBJ2-5; possible D gene TRBD1, 6 bases. Germline CDR1 is SGHKS and CDR2 is YYEKEE (reference sequence). The germline V and J ends were trimmed by 0 bases and 5 bases, with 14 bases remaining between them. The CDR3 sequence is 15 residues long. The CDR3 DNA reads TGTGCCAGCAGCTTGGGGATACAGGGTAGGGAGACCCAGTACTTC. Its translation is CASSLGIQGRETQYF.

The chain joins TRBV2 to TRBJ2-2, with 10 positions matching TRBD2. The V and J ends lost 6 bases and 6 bases, in that order; junction bases with no gene match: 7. Germline V gene sequence: CDR1 SNHLY, CDR2 FYNNEI. This CDR3 region has 15 residues. As DNA, the CDR3 is TGTGCCAGCAGGCCGAGCGGGAGGGCCTCCGGGGAGCTGTTTTTT. This gives the protein CASRPSGRASGELFF.

V usage is TRBV7-9 and J usage is TRBJ1-1; 7 nucleotides agree with TRBD1. The CDR3 loop spans 15 amino acids. Germline V gives CDR1 SEHNR, CDR2 FQNEAQ (reference sequence). V gave up 6 bases and J gave up 6 bases; unmatched junction bases: 13. CDR3 in DNA: TGTGCCAGCAGGGAGAACCGGGACAGAGAAGCTGAAGCTTTCTTT. This codes for CASRENRDREAEAFF.

This clone was observed a handful of times. The J gene is TRBJ2-3, the V gene TRBV5-1; 11 bases line up with TRBD2. This CDR3 region has 16 residues. Looked up from germline, CDR1 is SGHRS and CDR2 is YFSETQ. V lost 0 bases, J lost 6 bases, and 6 bases stayed unmatched. CDR3 in DNA: TGCGCCAGCAGCTTGGAGGGTAGCGGGAGGGCGGATACGCAGTATTTT. It codes for CASSLEGSGRADTQYF.

The chain couples TRBV2 to TRBJ1-2; 10 nucleotides match TRBD1. CDR3 length: 15 amino acids. J lost 5 bases, V lost 7 bases, and 10 bases had no gene match. Germline CDR1 and CDR2: SNHLY and FYNNEI. The chain's CDR3 is CASNPDRDRGYGYTF. The CDR3 nucleotides read TGTGCCAGCAATCCCGACCGGGACAGGGGTTATGGCTACACCTTC.

Of note for this clone: A read error may account for a junction end that differs from germline. V usage is TRBV3-1 (or the pseudogene TRBV3-2) and J usage is TRBJ2-7; 7 nucleotides line up with TRBD2. This CDR3 comprises 13 residues. Germline loops: CDR1 LGHDT, CDR2 YNNKEL (reference sequence). Here the CDR3 reads CASSPRLGGRYHF. The CDR3 nucleotides read TGTGCCAGCAGCCCCCGGTTGGGGGGGAGATACCACTTC.

The chain employs TRBV27 and TRBJ1-2; D gene uncertain. CDR1 and CDR2 from the germline V gene are MNHEY and SMNVEV (reference sequence). V lost 0 bases, J lost 2 bases, and 10 bases lay in between. The CDR3 has 15 residues. CDR3 residues: CASSLSSEGNYGYTF. The CDR3 DNA follows: TGTGCCAGCAGTTTATCATCGGAGGGAAACTATGGCTACACCTTC.

This chain joins TRBV2 and TRBJ2-2, with a possible D match to TRBD1 (5 bases). The CDR3 runs to 15 residues. Germline assignment: CDR1 SNHLY and CDR2 FYNNEI. V dropped 4 bases and J dropped 4 bases, with 13 bases sitting between them. The CDR3 here is CASSVLQGGTGELFF. The CDR3 DNA follows: TGTGCCAGCAGTGTACTTCAGGGTGGCACCGGGGAGCTGTTTTTT.

The chain recombines TRBV6-5 with TRBJ1-1; 7 bases line up with TRBD1. J was trimmed by 1 base and V by 6 bases; bases with no gene match: 8. The CDR3 loop spans 15 amino acids. Germline V CDR1 and CDR2: MNHEY, SVGAGI. CDR3 DNA sequence: TGTGCCAGCAGAGCTTCTGAGGGGGCGAACACTGAAGCTTTCTTT. As protein: CASRASEGANTEAFF.

This chain connects TRBV6-6 to TRBJ2-7; D is ambiguous. Trimming removed 0 bases at V and 2 bases at J, with 8 bases between. The CDR3 covers 14 residues. Germline CDR1 MNHNY, CDR2 SVGAGI (reference sequence). In DNA, the CDR3 is TGTGCCAGCAGTTACTCCGCAGAACCCTACGAGCAGTACTTC. Translating gives CASSYSAEPYEQYF.

V gene TRBV19 combines with J gene TRBJ2-7; a weak D match, TRBD2 (6 bases). With 4 bases removed from V and 3 bases from J, the gap between germline ends came to 10 bases. The germline V gene encodes CDR1 LNHDA and CDR2 SQIVND (reference sequence). The CDR3 is made up of 13 amino acids. The CDR3 sequence is CASSRWGGYEQYF. CDR3 coding DNA: TGTGCCAGTAGTAGGTGGGGAGGCTACGAGCAGTACTTC.

CDR3 sequence reads: CASSRTGVNTEAFF. CDR3 DNA sequence: TGTGCCAGCAGCCGGACAGGCGTGAACACTGAAGCTTTCTTT. The V call is TRBV25-1, the J call TRBJ1-1, with TRBD1 identical over 7 bases. The V gene end was trimmed by 6 bases and the J gene end by 0 bases; junction bases not matched to a gene: 4. The CDR3 is 14 residues long. Germline CDR1 is MGHDK and CDR2 is SYGVNS. Supplemented by reference TRBV25-1 and TRBJ1-1, the full variable domain reads EADIYQTPRYLVIGTGKKITLECSQTMGHDKMYWYQQDPGMELHLIHYSYGVNSTEKGDLSSESTVSRIRTEHFPLTLESARPSHTSQYLCASSRTGVNTEAFFGQGTRLTVV.

The rearrangement uses TRBV19 and TRBJ2-1, with D perhaps matching TRBD2 (6 bases). Looked up from germline, CDR1 is LNHDA and CDR2 is SQIVND (reference sequence). V lost 11 bases to trimming and J lost 3 bases, with 14 bases between them. The CDR3 has 13 amino acids. The CDR3 coding sequence is TGTGCCTCCGCGGCTAGCGTCTACAATGAGCAGTTCTTC. Translation gives CASAASVYNEQFF.

V is TRBV3-1 (or the pseudogene TRBV3-2) and J is TRBJ1-6; 8 nucleotides align to TRBD1. Germline values: CDR1 LGHDT, CDR2 YNNKEL (reference sequence). The length of the CDR3 is 13 residues. V gave up 4 bases and J gave up 10 bases; unmatched junction bases: 3. CDR3 DNA: TGTGCCAGCAGCCGGACAGGGAACTCACCCCTCCACTTT. This sequence encodes CASSRTGNSPLHF.

J is TRBJ2-7 and V is TRBV27; TRBD1 is a possible D gene (6 bases). The germline V gene has CDR1 MNHEY and CDR2 SMNVEV (reference sequence). Trimming left V 6 bases short and J 2 bases short, with 14 bases between. The CDR3 runs 14 residues. The CDR3 loop reads CASRESKGAYEQYF. CDR3 DNA: TGTGCCAGCAGAGAAAGCAAGGGGGCCTACGAGCAGTACTTC.

This chain joins TRBV19 and TRBJ2-1, with 11 bases identical to TRBD2. This CDR3 comprises 19 residues. The V segment lost 5 bases and the J segment 6 bases; nucleotides outside the gene matches: 18. Germline V gene sequence: CDR1 LNHDA, CDR2 SQIVND (reference sequence). The CDR3 nucleotides read TGTGCCAGTAGTTCTTATACACTAGCGGGGGTTCCACTGAGCAATGAGCAGTTCTTC. Its protein product is CASSSYTLAGVPLSNEQFF. The full variable domain, its missing parts supplied by reference TRBV19 and TRBJ2-1, is DGGITQSPKYLFRKEGQNVTLSCEQNLNHDAMYWYRQDPGQGLRLIYYSQIVNDFQKGDIAEGYSVSREKKESFPLTVTSAQKNPTAFYLCASSSYTLAGVPLSNEQFFGPGTRLTVL.

The rearrangement uses TRBV7-9 and TRBJ2-5, with 7 bases that match TRBD1. Germline V gene sequence: CDR1 SEHNR, CDR2 FQNEAQ (reference sequence). V dropped 2 bases and J dropped 1; count of bases not matched to a gene: 13. CDR3 length: 18 residues. For the CDR3, the DNA is TGTGCCAGCAGCTTAATACCGCTCGCGGACAGGACCCAAGAGACCCAGTACTTC. This sequence encodes CASSLIPLADRTQETQYF.

The rearrangement links TRBV12-3 or TRBV12-4 to TRBJ1-1; D is possibly TRBD1 (5 bases). Between the trimmed V and J ends, which lost 3 bases and 5 bases, there was a span of 10 bases. The CDR3 consists of 13 residues. The CDR3, as DNA: TGTGCCAGCAGTTTGGAGTCAGGGACTGAAGCTTTCTTT. The encoded protein is CASSLESGTEAFF.

The chain links TRBV19 to TRBJ2-7; D perhaps matches TRBD1 (5 bases). The CDR3 runs 13 residues. Germline CDR1 is LNHDA and CDR2 is SQIVND (reference sequence). The V gene lost 8 bases and the J gene lost 2 bases, with 13 bases spanning the gap. The CDR3 bases are TGTGCCAGTGGATTAGGACATACCTACGAGCAGTACTTC. Its protein product is CASGLGHTYEQYF.

The V gene is TRBV3-1 (or the pseudogene TRBV3-2), the J gene TRBJ2-1; 7 nucleotides align to TRBD2. Germline V CDR1 and CDR2: LGHDT, YNNKEL (reference sequence). This CDR3 spans 16 amino acids. The J segment lost 3 bases and the V segment lost 0 bases, leaving 5 bases of the junction unmatched. CDR3 loop: CASSQDSLAYYNEQFF. CDR3 sequence (DNA): TGTGCCAGCAGCCAAGATTCACTAGCGTACTACAATGAGCAGTTCTTC.

This chain links TRBV5-1 with TRBJ1-1; D not resolved. The CDR3 has 15 residues. The germline V gene encodes CDR1 SGHRS and CDR2 YFSETQ. Trimming pared 0 bases from V and 5 bases from J, leaving 14 bases between. CDR3 bases: TGCGCCAGCAGCTTGGACAGCCTGGGAGGGACTGAAGCTTTCTTT. This encodes CASSLDSLGGTEAFF. Full variable domain (remainder filled in from reference TRBV5-1 and TRBJ1-1): KAGVTQTPRYLIKTRGQQVTLSCSPISGHRSVSWYQQTPGQGLQFLFEYFSETQRNKGNFPGRFSGRQFSNSRSEMNVSTLELGDSALYLCASSLDSLGGTEAFFGQGTRLTVV.